The 18 T cell receptor beta chains in this list originate from one sample, sequenced in a study of T cell changes during pregnancy in multiple sclerosis (dated by TCRdb to the late 2010s). Preparation of the library involved the immunoSEQ multiplex PCR assay. TCRdb obtained this table from immuneACCESS and retained in-frame rearrangements with V and J assigned. These tables miss some clones; where compared with another copy, unresolved V genes account for less than half of the shortfall, and the remainder is unexplained. Recorded for this sample are under 95,000 clones; approximately 92% of them occurred a single time. About 2% of the sample rests with the top ten. This specimen was peripheral blood, taken after pregnancy. The receptors derive from a female donor with multiple sclerosis, enrolled in a pregnancy study.

The rearrangement joins TRBV5-1 to TRBJ2-7; 7 nucleotides agree with TRBD1. Germline V lookup: CDR1 SGHRS, CDR2 YFSETQ. The CDR3 has 14 residues. J lost 1 base, V lost 5 bases, and 6 bases had no gene match. CDR3 sequence: CASRRGQGSYEQYF. The CDR3 bases are TGCGCCAGCAGAAGGGGGCAGGGGTCCTACGAGCAGTACTTC.

This chain connects TRBV4-2 to TRBJ1-1; 10 bases fit TRBD1. J lost 4 bases, V lost 0 bases, and 5 bases had no gene match. This CDR3 has 16 residues. Per germline, CDR1 LGHNA and CDR2 YNFKEQ. The CDR3 DNA reads as TGTGCCAGCAGCCAAGACCTGGACAGGGGGGCCACTGAAGCTTTCTTT. As protein: CASSQDLDRGATEAFF.

The V and J genes are TRBV19 and TRBJ1-2; 9 positions agree with TRBD1. This CDR3 comprises 13 residues. From germline, CDR1 is LNHDA and CDR2 SQIVND (reference sequence). V gave up 7 bases and J gave up 8 bases; unmatched junction bases: 8. The CDR3 region is CASTTDRGEGYTF. CDR3 coding DNA: TGTGCCAGTACCACGGACAGGGGAGAAGGCTACACCTTC. The complete variable domain, with remaining parts taken from reference TRBV19 and TRBJ1-2, reads DGGITQSPKYLFRKEGQNVTLSCEQNLNHDAMYWYRQDPGQGLRLIYYSQIVNDFQKGDIAEGYSVSREKKESFPLTVTSAQKNPTAFYLCASTTDRGEGYTFGSGTRLTVV.

This CDR3 reads CASSGGGETQYF. The CDR3 region has the DNA TGTGCCAGCAGTGGGGGCGGTGAGACCCAGTACTTC. This chain uses TRBV2 with TRBJ2-5; TRBD1 might be the D (5 bases). CDR1 and CDR2 (germline): SNHLY, FYNNEI. Trimming shortened V by 4 bases and J by 5 bases, and 8 bases separated the two germline ends. CDR3 length: 12 amino acids. Variable domain in full (rest from reference TRBV2 and TRBJ2-5): EPEVTQTPSHQVTQMGQEVILRCVPISNHLYFYWYRQILGQKVEFLVSFYNNEISEKSEIFDDQFSVERPDGSNFTLKIRSTKLEDSAMYFCASSGGGETQYFGPGTRLLVL.

The genes are TRBV5-1 and TRBJ2-7; the match to TRBD1 covers 11 bases. The ends lost 4 bases at V and 5 bases at J; junction bases unmatched: 8. In germline, CDR1 is SGHRS, CDR2 YFSETQ. The CDR3 sequence is 15 residues long. In DNA, the CDR3 is TGCGCCAGCAGCACCGGACAGGGGGCCATGAACGAGCAGTACTTC. This codes for CASSTGQGAMNEQYF.

For the CDR3, the DNA is TGTGCCAGCAGGATCCCTCGTAGGGGAATCGGAACTAATGAAAAACTGTTTTTT. Protein: CASRIPRRGIGTNEKLFF. The V call is TRBV27, the J call TRBJ1-4; D is perhaps TRBD1 (5 bases). With 6 bases removed from V and 1 base from J, the gap between germline ends came to 21 bases. The germline V gene encodes CDR1 MNHEY and CDR2 SMNVEV (reference sequence). CDR3 length equals 18 residues.

This chain links TRBV5-1 with TRBJ2-1; TRBD2 matches at 9 bases. The CDR3 is 15 amino acids. Germline values: CDR1 SGHRS, CDR2 YFSETQ. The junction had 7 bases not matched to a gene; V was cut back by 0 bases and J by 9 bases. Written as DNA, the CDR3 is TGCGCCAGCAGCTTGGACGCGGGGGGGCGGGGTGAGCAGTTCTTC. As protein: CASSLDAGGRGEQFF.

The chain joins TRBV30 to TRBJ2-1; the match to TRBD2 covers 7 bases. Per germline, CDR1 GTSNPN and CDR2 SVGIG (reference sequence). This CDR3 region has 15 residues. The junction had 5 bases not matched to a gene; V was cut back by 2 bases and J by 1 base. CDR3 DNA sequence: TGTGCCTGGAGTATGGGGGGGAGTTCCTACAATGAGCAGTTCTTC. Protein: CAWSMGGSSYNEQFF. Drawing the rest from reference TRBV30 and TRBJ2-1, the complete variable domain is SQTIHQWPATLVQPVGSPLSLECTVEGTSNPNLYWYRQAAGRGLQLLFYSVGIGQISSEVPQNLSASRPQDRQFILSSKKLLLSDSGFYLCAWSMGGSSYNEQFFGPGTRLTVL.

The chain combines TRBV11-2 with TRBJ2-7; possibly TRBD2 for D (6 bases). CDR3 length: 15 residues. Per germline, CDR1 SGHAT and CDR2 FQNNGV. V was trimmed by 0 bases and J by 6 bases, leaving 15 bases between them. DNA for the CDR3: TGTGCCAGCAGCTTAGACAGAGGGAGGTTACCCGAGCAGTACTTC. Translated: CASSLDRGRLPEQYF.

The chain links TRBV6-6 to TRBJ2-5; perhaps TRBD1 as D (6 bases). V lost 7 bases to trimming and J lost 1 base, with 13 bases between them. CDR3 size: 14 residues. CDR1 and CDR2 from the germline V gene are MNHNY and SVGAGI (reference sequence). The CDR3: CASTQTGPQETQYF. The CDR3 DNA reads TGTGCCAGCACCCAAACAGGGCCCCAAGAGACCCAGTACTTC.

The DNA of the CDR3 is TGCGCCAGCAGCTTGGGAGGTGGCCCTTACGAGCAGTACTTC. It specifies CASSLGGGPYEQYF. The chain links TRBV5-1 to TRBJ2-7; D is ambiguous. The CDR3 contains 14 residues. Germline lookup yields CDR1 SGHRS and CDR2 YFSETQ. Trimming removed 0 bases at V and 4 bases at J, with 11 bases between.

This clone was seen a few times. The chain joins TRBV30 to TRBJ1-1; D possibly corresponds to TRBD1 (5 bases). Germline V gene lookup returns CDR1 GTSNPN and CDR2 SVGIG (reference sequence). The V end was cut by 0 bases, the J end by 0 bases, with 11 bases between. The CDR3 is made up of 15 amino acids. CDR3 residues: CAWSVRSRVNTEAFF. DNA for the CDR3: TGTGCCTGGAGTGTACGGTCCAGGGTGAACACTGAAGCTTTCTTT.

The J gene is TRBJ2-3, the V gene TRBV28; 7 bases are a match to TRBD1. CDR1 is MDHEN and CDR2 is SYDVKM in the germline V gene. This CDR3 spans 15 amino acids. V dropped 4 bases and J dropped 6; count of bases not matched to a gene: 10. The CDR3 region has the DNA TGTGCCAGCAGTTCTGAAGACAGGGTATTTGATACGCAGTATTTT. It specifies CASSSEDRVFDTQYF.

Only one count was recorded for this clone. The V call is TRBV6-1, the J call TRBJ2-3; a weak D match, TRBD2 (6 bases). V was trimmed by 0 bases and J by 1 base, leaving 11 bases between them. Germline V gives CDR1 MNHNS, CDR2 SASEGT. The CDR3 extends over 16 amino acids. For the CDR3, the DNA is TGTGCCAGCAGTGAAGCGGGACTGCAAGGCACAGATACGCAGTATTTT. Its protein is CASSEAGLQGTDTQYF.

This clone was recorded once. The gene calls are TRBV7-2 and TRBJ1-1; D not certain. CDR1 and CDR2 (germline): SGHTA, FQGNSA. Trimming pared 1 base from V and 6 bases from J, leaving 6 bases between. CDR3 size: 12 residues. CDR3 region: CASSLDTAEAFF. CDR3 nucleotides: TGTGCCAGCAGCTTAGATACGGCTGAAGCTTTCTTT.

The chain carries TRBV19 and TRBJ1-2; a possible D gene is TRBD1 (6 bases). Germline values: CDR1 LNHDA, CDR2 SQIVND (reference sequence). The CDR3 covers 14 residues. The V and J ends lost 7 bases and 5 bases respectively, with 17 bases between them. The CDR3 DNA follows: TGTGCCAGTACCACCTCCGCAGGGGTATATGGCTACACCTTC. The encoded protein is CASTTSAGVYGYTF.

J is TRBJ2-1 and V is TRBV5-4; 8 bases align to TRBD1. The V gene end was trimmed by 4 bases and the J gene end by 3 bases; junction bases not matched to a gene: 6. Germline CDR1 is SGHNT and CDR2 is YYREEE (reference sequence). CDR3 length: 15 residues. The CDR3 DNA reads as TGTGCCAGCAGCCCCCCCGACAGGGGCTACAATGAGCAGTTCTTC. Translation gives CASSPPDRGYNEQFF. Filled out from reference TRBV5-4 and TRBJ2-1, the complete variable domain reads ETGVTQSPTHLIKTRGQQVTLRCSSQSGHNTVSWYQQALGQGPQFIFQYYREEENGRGNFPPRFSGLQFPNYSSELNVNALELDDSALYLCASSPPDRGYNEQFFGPGTRLTVL.

The V call is TRBV6-6, the J call TRBJ1-3, with TRBD1 identical over 7 bases. CDR3 size: 16 residues. V gave up 5 bases and J gave up 0 bases; unmatched junction bases: 7. Looked up from germline, CDR1 is MNHNY and CDR2 is SVGAGI (reference sequence). This CDR3 is CASSGGQASSGNTIYF. The CDR3 bases are TGTGCCAGCAGTGGCGGACAGGCAAGCTCTGGAAACACCATATATTTT.